Each of the 21 T cell receptor beta chains below was sequenced from the same sample in a study of CD8 T cells in ankylosing spondylitis. TCRdb re-derived calls from the 5' RACE reads in MiXCR, one entry per CDR3 protein. The top ten hold about a fifth of the sample, which has a few hundred thousand distinct CDR3 sequences, about 10% seen once. The sequencing input was blood, either unsorted or a sorted T cell fraction (not recorded which). The receptors were gathered from a male donor with ankylosing spondylitis or in good health (not recorded which).

This clonotype occurred many times. The germline gene is not matched at one end of the junction; a read error may be the cause. The rearrangement uses TRBV3-1 and TRBJ2-5; the D is unclear. The CDR3 is 11 amino acids. CDR1 is LGHDT, CDR2 YNNKEL, per germline (reference sequence). The CDR3 here is CASSHGETQYF. The CDR3 nucleotides read TGCGCCAGCAGCCATGGAGAGACCCAGTACTTC.

This clonotype showed up many times. This chain uses TRBV7-9 with TRBJ2-1; D may be TRBD1 (5 bases). Germline V gives CDR1 SEHNR, CDR2 FQNEAQ (reference sequence). Between the trimmed V and J ends, which lost 1 base and 9 bases, there was a span of 19 bases. This CDR3 contains 16 residues. As DNA, the CDR3 is TGTGCCAGCAGCTTAGTGACAGTTATGAGTCGCGGTGAGCAGTTCTTC. It yields the protein CASSLVTVMSRGEQFF.

This rearrangement joins TRBV15 to TRBJ1-1; tentative D call: TRBD1 (5 bases). This CDR3 is 13 amino acids long. Trimming removed 1 base at V and 10 bases at J, with 13 bases between. The V gene's germline CDR1 is LNHNV and CDR2 YYDKDF (reference sequence). The DNA for the CDR3 is TGTGCCACCAGCAGAGGAGAAACAGGTCGAGCTTTCTTT. The encoded protein is CATSRGETGRAFF.

This clonotype was recorded at least ten times. J is TRBJ2-7 and V is TRBV20-1, with 8 bases matching TRBD2. This CDR3 comprises 15 residues. The J segment lost 0 bases and the V segment lost 0 bases, leaving 4 bases of the junction unmatched. The V gene's germline CDR1 is DFQATT and CDR2 SNEGSKA (reference sequence). CDR3 bases: TGCAGTGCTAGAGAGGGCGGGGGGTTCTCCTACGAGCAGTACTTC. Residues: CSAREGGGFSYEQYF.

This clonotype has a handful of counts. The rearrangement links TRBV5-1 to TRBJ2-5; a possible D gene is TRBD1 (5 bases). Germline V gives CDR1 SGHRS, CDR2 YFSETQ. Trimming left V 4 bases short and J 2 bases short, with 12 bases between. CDR3 length: 14 residues. The chain's CDR3 is CASSRGRTQETQYF. The CDR3 nucleotides read TGCGCCAGCAGCAGAGGACGGACACAAGAGACCCAGTACTTC.

This clonotype was observed many times. This chain's CDR3 is CASSLWGQGWGDNEQFF. CDR3 nucleotides: TGTGCCAGCAGCTTGTGGGGACAGGGCTGGGGCGACAATGAGCAGTTCTTC. The chain employs TRBV5-6 and TRBJ2-1; 9 bases match TRBD1. Germline lookup yields CDR1 SGHDT and CDR2 YYEEEE. With 1 base clipped from V and 5 bases from J, the junction kept 10 bases outside the gene matches. The CDR3 totals 17 residues.

The chain joins TRBV20-1 to TRBJ2-5; TRBD2 might be the D (7 bases). The CDR3 contains 13 residues. Trimming pared 6 bases from V and 7 bases from J, leaving 18 bases between. Looked up from germline, CDR1 is DFQATT and CDR2 is SNEGSKA (reference sequence). CDR3 region: CSAVLEGGRTQYF. CDR3 sequence (DNA): TGCAGTGCCGTCTTAGAGGGGGGGCGGACCCAGTACTTC.

The table lists this clonotype with many counts. This chain connects TRBV5-1 to TRBJ1-5, with D unresolved. The CDR3 is 13 residues long. Germline V lookup: CDR1 SGHRS, CDR2 YFSETQ. Trimming pared 2 bases from V and 6 bases from J, leaving 9 bases between. CDR3 residues: CASSLRVSQPQHF. CDR3 nucleotides: TGCGCCAGCAGCTTACGGGTTAGTCAGCCCCAGCATTTT.

This clonotype has a count of ten or more. CDR3 coding DNA: TGTGCCAGCAGTTCTCCCGGGGCCAGGAGGGAGACCCAGTACTTC. This sequence encodes CASSSPGARRETQYF. The J gene is TRBJ2-5, the V gene TRBV28, with D perhaps matching TRBD1 or TRBD2 (5 bases each). V lost 4 bases, J lost 5 bases, and 17 bases lay in between. Germline values: CDR1 MDHEN, CDR2 SYDVKM. CDR3 length: 15 residues.

In its sample, this clonotype was seen many times. The chain is built from TRBV5-1 and TRBJ2-2; 7 bases agree with TRBD1. The CDR3 runs to 14 residues. V shed 4 bases and J 4 bases; nucleotides not matched to a gene: 4. Germline V gives CDR1 SGHRS, CDR2 YFSETQ. CDR3 nucleotide sequence: TGCGCCAGCAGCCTGGGACAGCTCACCGGGGAGCTGTTTTTT. Its translation is CASSLGQLTGELFF.

This chain uses TRBV5-1 with TRBJ2-7; D possibly matches TRBD1 or TRBD2 (6 bases each). The ends were cut back, 0 bases at V and 2 bases at J, with 15 bases in the middle. Per germline, CDR1 SGHRS and CDR2 YFSETQ. The CDR3 runs to 16 residues. The CDR3 coding sequence is TGCGCCAGCAGCTTGGAGGGCTCCGGGGGCCCCTACGAGCAGTACTTC. Translated, it gives CASSLEGSGGPYEQYF.

The table lists this clonotype with many counts. J is TRBJ2-5 and V is TRBV11-1, with 15 positions matching TRBD2. Trimming cost V 3 bases and J 2 bases; bases outside gene matches: 7. Germline V gives CDR1 SGHAT, CDR2 FQDESV (reference sequence). The length of the CDR3 is 18 residues. CDR3 in DNA: TGTGCCAGCAGCTTTCCCGGACTAGCGGGGGGGAAACAAGAGACCCAGTACTTC. Protein product: CASSFPGLAGGKQETQYF.

The rearrangement links TRBV27 to TRBJ1-6, with D possibly being TRBD1 (6 bases). The CDR3 covers 15 residues. Looked up from germline, CDR1 is MNHEY and CDR2 is SMNVEV (reference sequence). Trimming left V 5 bases short and J 5 bases short, with 13 bases between. The CDR3 spells CASSGGRKNNSPLHF. In DNA, the CDR3 is TGTGCCAGCAGTGGGGGCAGGAAAAATAATTCACCCCTCCACTTT.

This clonotype was detected ten times or more. V usage is TRBV5-6 and J usage is TRBJ2-1; 9 bases match TRBD1. The CDR3 has 14 amino acids. Germline CDR1 and CDR2: SGHDT and YYEEEE. The trim removed 6 bases at V and 4 bases at J, leaving 5 bases unmatched. The CDR3 here is CASKGTGIYNEQFF. The CDR3 DNA reads TGTGCCAGCAAGGGGACAGGGATTTACAATGAGCAGTTCTTC.

This clonotype was counted ten times or more. The chain carries TRBV5-1 and TRBJ2-7, with unresolved D. Looked up from germline, CDR1 is SGHRS and CDR2 is YFSETQ. The CDR3 contains 15 residues. Trimming pared 0 bases from V and 2 bases from J, leaving 12 bases between. Here the CDR3 DNA reads TGCGCCAGCAGCTTGGGACGCAGCGAAACCTACGAGCAGTACTTC. Amino acid sequence: CASSLGRSETYEQYF.

The CDR3 protein is CASSLGTSGVKDTQYF. In DNA form, the CDR3 reads TGTGCCAGCAGCCTCGGGACTAGCGGGGTGAAAGATACGCAGTATTTT. J is TRBJ2-3 and V is TRBV12-3 or TRBV12-4; TRBD2 matches 13 bases. The CDR3 extends over 16 amino acids. V lost 6 bases to trimming and J lost 5 bases; unmatched junction nucleotides: 8.

This clonotype was counted a few times. This rearrangement joins TRBV2 to TRBJ1-2, with D perhaps matching TRBD1 (5 bases). The CDR3 consists of 13 residues. Germline V gives CDR1 SNHLY, CDR2 FYNNEI. Trimming cost V 1 base and J 8 bases, with 11 bases left between them. The CDR3 DNA reads TGTGCCAGCAGTGAAGGGACAACACCCGGCTACACCTTC. Amino acid sequence: CASSEGTTPGYTF.

The V gene is TRBV7-2, the J gene TRBJ2-3; possible D gene TRBD2, 6 bases. Between the trimmed V and J ends, which lost 1 base and 6 bases, there was a span of 17 bases. CDR1 and CDR2 (germline): SGHTA, FQGNSA. The CDR3 contains 16 residues. The CDR3 bases are TGTGCCAGCAGCTTAGAAGGTGGCCGACTAGAGGATACGCAGTATTTT. This gives the protein CASSLEGGRLEDTQYF.

This clonotype has a count of ten or more. The rearrangement joins TRBV12-3 or TRBV12-4 to TRBJ2-1, with TRBD2 matching 16 bases. This CDR3 has 17 residues. Trimming at V came to 3 bases and at J to 7 bases, leaving 6 bases not matched to a gene. CDR3 DNA sequence: TGTGCCAGCAGTTTGGGACTAGCGGGGGGGCCGAGGAATGAGCAGTTCTTC. It is translated as CASSLGLAGGPRNEQFF.

V usage is TRBV25-1 and J usage is TRBJ2-1; the match to TRBD1 covers 10 bases. After removal of 4 bases from V and 10 bases from J, the junction contained 7 bases not matched to a gene. The CDR3 sequence is 14 residues long. The V gene's germline CDR1 is MGHDK and CDR2 SYGVNS. The CDR3 loop is CASSADRGRREQFF. CDR3 nucleotide sequence: TGTGCCAGCAGTGCCGACAGGGGGCGCCGGGAGCAGTTCTTC.

This clonotype was detected many times. The chain joins TRBV4-2 to TRBJ2-5, with D possibly being TRBD2 (5 bases). The CDR3 runs 15 residues. CDR1 is LGHNA, CDR2 YNFKEQ, per germline. V was cut by 5 bases and J by 0 bases, with 13 bases left in between. In DNA form, the CDR3 reads TGTGCCAGCAGCTCGTCTGAGGGTAACCAAGAGACCCAGTACTTC. It translates to CASSSSEGNQETQYF.